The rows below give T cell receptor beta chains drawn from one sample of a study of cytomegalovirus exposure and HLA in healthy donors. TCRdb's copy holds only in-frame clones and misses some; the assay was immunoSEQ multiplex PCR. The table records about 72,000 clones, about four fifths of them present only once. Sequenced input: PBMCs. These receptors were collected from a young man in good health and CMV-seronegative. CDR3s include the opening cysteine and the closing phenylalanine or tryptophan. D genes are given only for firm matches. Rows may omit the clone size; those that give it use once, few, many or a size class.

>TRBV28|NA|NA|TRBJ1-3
TGTGCCAGCCGGGCGGCGGGAGAGGGAAACACCATATATTTT
CASRAAGEGNTIYF
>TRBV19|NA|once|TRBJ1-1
TGTGCCAGTAGTATTTTCGGGAACACTGAAGCTTTCTTT
CASSIFGNTEAFF
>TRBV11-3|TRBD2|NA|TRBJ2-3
TGTGCCAGCAGCTTGGGCGGGAGAACAGATACGCAGTATTTT
CASSLGGRTDTQYF
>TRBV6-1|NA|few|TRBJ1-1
TGTGCCAGCAGTGAACGTTCTTCGGGTCATGAAGCTTTCTTT
CASSERSSGHEAFF
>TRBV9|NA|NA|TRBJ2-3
TGTGCCAGCAGCGCAAACCAGGGGACAGATACGCAGTATTTT
CASSANQGTDTQYF
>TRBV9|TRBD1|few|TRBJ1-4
TGTGCCAGCAGCGGGACCGGGACAGGGTATGAAAAACTGTTTTTT
CASSGTGTGYEKLFF
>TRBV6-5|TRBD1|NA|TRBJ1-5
TGTGCCAGCATTTATACAGGGGCTAGGTCCGGTCAGCCCCAGCATTTT
CASIYTGARSGQPQHF
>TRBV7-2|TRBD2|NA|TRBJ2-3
TGTGCCAGCAGCTCCTTAGCGGGGGGAGTTGATACGCAGTATTTT
CASSSLAGGVDTQYF
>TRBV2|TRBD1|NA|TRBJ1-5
TGTGCCAGCAGAGACCGCACAGGGGATGATCAGCCCCAGCATTTT
CASRDRTGDDQPQHF
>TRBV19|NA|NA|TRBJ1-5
TGTGCCAGTAACAGTTATAGTCAGCCCCAGCATTTT
CASNSYSQPQHF
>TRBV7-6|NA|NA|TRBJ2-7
TGTGCCAGCAGCTCCCTGACATGGAACTCCTACGAGCAGTACTTC
CASSSLTWNSYEQYF
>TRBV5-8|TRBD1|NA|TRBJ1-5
TGTGCCAGCAGCCAGGGGGCGATTGAAGGCCAGCCCCAGCATTTT
CASSQGAIEGQPQHF
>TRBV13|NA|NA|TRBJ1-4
TGTGGCAGCAGCTTAGGCCTAACTGGGGGCGTCGATGAAAAACTGTTTTTT
CGSSLGLTGGVDEKLFF
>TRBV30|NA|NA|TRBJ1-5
TGTGCCTGGAGTGCTAGGGGAAGTCAGCCCCAGCATTTT
CAWSARGSQPQHF
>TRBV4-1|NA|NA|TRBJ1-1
TGCGCCAGCAGCCAAACATTTACCGCAGGGTTACTTCAAGCTTTCTTT
CASSQTFTAGLLQAFF
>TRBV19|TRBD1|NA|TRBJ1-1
TGTGCCAGTAGTATTACTTTTGCGGGACAGCTAGTTGAAGCTTTCTTT
CASSITFAGQLVEAFF
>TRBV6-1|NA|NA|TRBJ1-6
TGTGCCAGCAGTGCCCAAGGGGAAGGAAGTGCCTATAATTCACCCCTCCACTTT
CASSAQGEGSAYNSPLHF
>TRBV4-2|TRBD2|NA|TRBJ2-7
TGTGCCAGCAGCCAAGGAATAGCGGGAGAGGGAAACGAGCAGTACTTC
CASSQGIAGEGNEQYF
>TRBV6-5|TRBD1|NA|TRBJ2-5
TGTGCCAGCAGGAGGGGACAGGGGTCGGAGACCCAGTACTTC
CASRRGQGSETQYF
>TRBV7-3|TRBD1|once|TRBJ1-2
TGTGCCAGCAGCCCAAATTGGGACAGCAACTATGGCTACACCTTC
CASSPNWDSNYGYTF
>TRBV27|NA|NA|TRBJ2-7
TGTGCCAGCAGTTTATTTGGGCCAGCCGAGCAGTACTTC
CASSLFGPAEQYF
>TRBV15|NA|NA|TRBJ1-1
TGTGCCACCAGCAGAGGCAGGGAGAACACTGAAGCTTTCTTT
CATSRGRENTEAFF
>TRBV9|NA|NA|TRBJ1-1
TGTGCCAGCAGCGTAGACAGTTGGACTGAAGCTTTCTTT
CASSVDSWTEAFF
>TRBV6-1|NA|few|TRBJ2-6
TGTGCCAGCAGACCCAGTGCTGGGGCCAACGTCCTGACTTTC
CASRPSAGANVLTF
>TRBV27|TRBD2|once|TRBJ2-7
TGTGCCAGCAGTGGGGGACTAGCTCTTTCCTACGAGCAGTACTTC
CASSGGLALSYEQYF